This TCR beta chain was found in a study of cytomegalovirus exposure and HLA in healthy donors. The primer mix had 60 Vbeta and 13 Jbeta primers. The table came from immunoSEQ multiplex PCR; TCRdb's copy has only in-frame clones and leaves some out. The sample has about 150,000 clones; 70% to 85% are singletons. The sequence was collected from a woman aged 50 to 60 in good health and CMV-seropositive. Sequencing used PBMCs.

The CDR3 loop reads CAWSGQGRISNQPQHF. CDR3 sequence (DNA): TGTGCCTGGAGTGGACAGGGCCGAATTAGCAATCAGCCCCAGCATTTT. The V and J genes are TRBV30 and TRBJ1-5; 7 bases are shared with TRBD1. Germline CDR1 reads GTSNPN; CDR2 reads SVGIG (reference sequence). The CDR3 runs to 16 residues. V lost 1 base and J lost 0; bases outside the gene matches: 6. The variable domain in full, completed from reference TRBV30 and TRBJ1-5, reads SQTIHQWPATLVQPVGSPLSLECTVEGTSNPNLYWYRQAAGRGLQLLFYSVGIGQISSEVPQNLSASRPQDRQFILSSKKLLLSDSGFYLCAWSGQGRISNQPQHFGDGTRLSIL.